This T cell receptor beta chain was identified during a study of blood T cell repertoires in COVID-19. Study information: COVID-19 samples collected from the United States, Italy and Spain covered acute and convalescent phases. Sample material is recorded as cDNA or gDNA derived from T cells, B-cell-depleted T cells, or PBMCs.

The CDR3 is made up of 15 amino acids. Per the germline V gene, CDR1 is SGHRS and CDR2 is YFSETQ. V dropped 4 bases and J dropped 7; count of bases not matched to a gene: 9. How the authors handled the data: Reference gene primers were amplified, and this amplification served to estimate nucleated cell counts. Repertoires were generated with immunoSEQ multiplex PCR, while TCRdb's copy carries only in-frame clones and drops some. For V, J and clone size, that table is used; D and trimming come from the DNA. The sample lists some 450,000 clones, approximately 90% occurring once. Enrolment of Seattle patients took place during active infection, and they were followed longitudinally.

The chain employs TRBV5-1 and TRBJ1-4; 8 bases map to TRBD1. The sample taken for sequencing was peripheral blood. The sequence was collected from a woman aged 45-59 years with COVID-19, enrolled during active disease. The CDR3: CASSRWGQASEKLFF. DNA for the CDR3: TGCGCCAGCAGCCGATGGGGACAGGCTAGTGAAAAACTGTTTTTT.